Here is one TCR beta chain with its context. Data came from immunoSEQ multiplex PCR; TCRdb stores just in-frame clones and leaves some out. The sample consists of hundreds of thousands of clones, 75% to 90% of them appearing once. Participant age was roughly 18 to 90 years, and participants resided in roughly 24 US areas. What the recovered Cohort 3 donors had was two negative PCRs, clearance, or symptom resolution. The CDR3 covers 15 residues. Germline-derived CDR1 and CDR2 are MDHEN and SYDVKM. The trim removed 5 bases at V and 2 bases at J, leaving 8 bases unmatched. This entry is derived from a study of blood T cell repertoires in COVID-19.

The source is a young woman who had recovered from COVID-19. J is TRBJ1-1 and V is TRBV28; 7 bases agree with TRBD1. Sequenced material: PBMCs or T cells enriched from blood (not recorded which). The chain's CDR3 is CASSPYQGVNTEAFF. For the CDR3, the DNA is TGTGCCAGCAGTCCCTATCAGGGGGTCAACACTGAAGCTTTCTTT.